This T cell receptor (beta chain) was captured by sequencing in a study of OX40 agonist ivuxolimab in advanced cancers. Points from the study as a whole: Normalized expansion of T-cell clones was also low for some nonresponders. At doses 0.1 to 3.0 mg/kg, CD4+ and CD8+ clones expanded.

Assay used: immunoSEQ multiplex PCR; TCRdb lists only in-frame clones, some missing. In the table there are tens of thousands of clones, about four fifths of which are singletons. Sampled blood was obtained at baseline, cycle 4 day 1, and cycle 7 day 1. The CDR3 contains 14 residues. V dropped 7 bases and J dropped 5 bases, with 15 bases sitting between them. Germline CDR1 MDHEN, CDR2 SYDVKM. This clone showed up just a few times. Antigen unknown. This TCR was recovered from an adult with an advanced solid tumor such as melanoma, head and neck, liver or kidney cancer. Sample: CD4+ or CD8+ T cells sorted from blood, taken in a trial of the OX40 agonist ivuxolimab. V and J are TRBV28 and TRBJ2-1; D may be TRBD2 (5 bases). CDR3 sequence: CASKRGSVNNEQFF. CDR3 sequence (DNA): TGTGCCAGCAAACGCGGGTCGGTCAACAATGAGCAGTTCTTC.